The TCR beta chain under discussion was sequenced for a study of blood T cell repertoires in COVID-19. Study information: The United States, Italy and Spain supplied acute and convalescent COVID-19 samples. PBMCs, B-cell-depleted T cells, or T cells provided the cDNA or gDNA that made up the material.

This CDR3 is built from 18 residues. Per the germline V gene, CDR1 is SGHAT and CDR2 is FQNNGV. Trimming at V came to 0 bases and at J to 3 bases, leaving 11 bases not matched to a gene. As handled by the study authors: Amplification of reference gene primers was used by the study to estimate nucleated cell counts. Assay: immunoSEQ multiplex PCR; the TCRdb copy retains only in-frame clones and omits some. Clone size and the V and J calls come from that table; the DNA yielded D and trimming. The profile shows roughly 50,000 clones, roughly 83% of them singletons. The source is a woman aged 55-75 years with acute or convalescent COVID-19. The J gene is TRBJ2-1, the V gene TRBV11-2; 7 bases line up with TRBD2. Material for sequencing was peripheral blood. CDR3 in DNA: TGTGCCAGCAGCTTAGATGGGGGGGGAGAGGAGATCTACAATGAGCAGTTCTTC. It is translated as CASSLDGGGEEIYNEQFF.